This T cell receptor (beta chain) comes out of a study of neoadjuvant nivolumab and ipilimumab in lung cancer. Generated by immunoSEQ multiplex PCR, the TCRdb table keeps only in-frame clones and is missing some. Among 39,000 or so clones listed, nearly 90% were seen once. Points on this clone: Its antigen is still unknown.

In germline, CDR1 is SGHTA, CDR2 FQGNSA. This CDR3 is built from 15 residues. After removal of 6 bases from V and 0 bases from J, the junction contained 4 bases not matched to a gene. Study outcomes and limitations: Resected tumors had greater TCR richness and clonality than uninvolved lung.

The origin of this receptor is an adult with non-small cell lung cancer. J is TRBJ2-2 and V is TRBV7-2; 7 bases line up with TRBD1. The specimen was peripheral blood, collected before neoadjuvant nivolumab, alone or with ipilimumab. CDR3 nucleotide sequence: TGTGCCAGCAGATACAGGGGAACGAACACCGGGGAGCTGTTTTTT. It translates to CASRYRGTNTGELFF.